This T cell receptor beta chain was recorded in a study of T-cell reconstitution after alpha-beta-depleted transplantation in children. Findings of the study overall: Reportedly, roughly two months post-transplant, alpha-beta T cells arose from several hundred expanded graft clones. Counts and diversity of T cells one year after transplant came mostly from newly produced T cells. From surviving recipient T cells and thymic progenitors came the high day-60 TCRbeta diversity observed in some patients.

For TCRbeta, the library was prepared with unique molecular identifiers. TCRdb re-analysed the PCR reads in MiXCR, keeping a single row per CDR3 protein. The sample carries roughly 300,000 distinct CDR3 sequences, 11% recorded once. At least ten counts were recorded for this clonotype. Its antigen is unknown. The germline CDR1 and CDR2 sequences are DFQATT and SNEGSKA (reference sequence). The CDR3 runs to 15 residues. Trimming removed 5 bases from V and 7 bases from J, with 18 bases in between. Here the sequenced sample was peripheral blood, taken 180 days after TCRalphabeta/CD19-depleted stem cell transplant. This TCR was sampled from a male patient between 2 and 10 years old who had a stem cell transplant for chronic granulomatous disease, so the T cells may come from the graft donor. This chain links TRBV20-1 with TRBJ1-6, with D tentatively TRBD1 (5 bases). The CDR3, as DNA: TGCAGTGCTCCTTCGGGGTGGGGGGGAAATTCACCCCTCCACTTT. It yields the protein CSAPSGWGGNSPLHF.